This paragraph covers one T cell receptor (beta chain) sequence. Its antigen is not known. Germline loops: CDR1 DFQATT, CDR2 SNEGSKA (reference sequence). The CDR3 extends over 13 amino acids. The germline V and J ends were trimmed by 6 bases and 1 base, with 12 bases remaining between them. The entry originates in a study of T cells in Graves' hyperthyroidism and ophthalmopathy. Used for diagnoses were clinical symptoms, serum thyroxine and TRAb, thyroid ultrasound and orbital computed tomography. Fresh peripheral blood, 8 to 10 ml, was the source of the PBMCs. Using RNA transcripts as the source, TCR beta CDR3 regions were amplified. With the HTBI primer set, the TCR CDR3 went through a first round of RT-PCR. TCRdb reanalysed the multiplex PCR reads using MiXCR and keeps one entry per CDR3 protein. The sample contains roughly 800,000 distinct CDR3 sequences, around 39% of which appear only once. Study-wide results and caveats: Blood also held most thyroid clonotypes expanded beyond 0.001.

This sequence originates from a young man with Graves' hyperthyroidism. Sequences were obtained from blood. The chain joins TRBV20-1 to TRBJ1-1, with D hard to call. In DNA form, the CDR3 reads TGCAGTGCCAGCAACTCCGCGAACACTGAAGCTTTCTTT. It specifies CSASNSANTEAFF.